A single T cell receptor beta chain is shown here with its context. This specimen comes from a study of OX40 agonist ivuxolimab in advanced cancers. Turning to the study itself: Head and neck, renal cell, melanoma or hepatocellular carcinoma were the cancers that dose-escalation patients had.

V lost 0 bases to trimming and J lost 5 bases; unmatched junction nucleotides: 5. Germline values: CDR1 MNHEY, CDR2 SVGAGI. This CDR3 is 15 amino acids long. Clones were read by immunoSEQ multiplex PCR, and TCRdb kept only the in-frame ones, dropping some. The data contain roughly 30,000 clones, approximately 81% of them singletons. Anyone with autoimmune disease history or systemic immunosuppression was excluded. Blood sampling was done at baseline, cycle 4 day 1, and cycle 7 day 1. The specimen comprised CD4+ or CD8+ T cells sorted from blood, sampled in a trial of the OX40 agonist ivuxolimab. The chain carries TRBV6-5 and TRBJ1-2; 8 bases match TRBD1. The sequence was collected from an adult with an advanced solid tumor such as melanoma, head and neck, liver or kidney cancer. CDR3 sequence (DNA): TGTGCCAGCAGTTACTCTTCAGGGGGCGATTATGGCTACACCTTC. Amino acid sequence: CASSYSSGGDYGYTF.